This TCR beta chain comes out of a study of cytomegalovirus exposure and HLA in healthy donors. As for the study in general: In an early release, HLA-typed donors contributed tens of millions of unique TCR sequences.

The PCR used 60 Vbeta and 13 Jbeta primers. TCRdb keeps only in-frame clones here, not all; method: immunoSEQ multiplex PCR. The sample holds 100,000 to 150,000 clones. As concerns this clone: The antigen is not known.

General study points: In all likelihood, a cluster of highly shared sequence variants was a sequencing artifact. The study recorded 150 to 200 TCR beta chains that were cytomegalovirus-associated.

This CDR3 is built from 19 residues. Trimming removed 3 bases from V and 4 bases from J; junction bases left unmatched: 21. Germline values: CDR1 SGDLS, CDR2 YYNGEE. The receptor's source is a man aged 18 to 30 in good health and CMV-seronegative. Sequencing input: PBMCs. The chain joins TRBV9 to TRBJ1-1; 7 positions agree with TRBD1. The CDR3 loop reads CASSDPLQGKGGKGTEAFF. As DNA, the CDR3 is TGTGCCAGCAGCGACCCCTTACAGGGGAAGGGGGGTAAGGGCACTGAAGCTTTCTTT.